This TCR beta chain stems from a study of T cells in Graves' hyperthyroidism and ophthalmopathy (dated by TCRdb to about 2019). At the level of the whole study: Peripheral blood samples were taken at the time of initial diagnosis, prior to any treatment. TCR V-J signatures able to tell the groups apart were searched for in a discovery cohort of around 95 patients, of whom approximately 40 had Graves' ophthalmopathy and under 65 had stable Graves' hyperthyroidism. An independent validation cohort of fewer than 20 hyperthyroidism patients and about 16 patients who later progressed to ophthalmopathy tested prospective prediction of ophthalmopathy. The approximately 100 discovery patients were divided at random into training and test sets in a 7:3 ratio. The study also compared thyroid tissue and blood T-cell repertoires from roughly six Graves' hyperthyroidism patients. After sampling, hyperthyroidism patients received methimazole starting at 30 mg daily, and ophthalmopathy patients received high-dose intravenous methylprednisolone. The paper describes TCR Vbeta CDR3 sequencing of 120 to 150 peripheral blood samples, made up of some 42 ophthalmopathy patients, some 76 hyperthyroidism patients and 17 progressor patients.

General study outcomes and caveats: No statistical method was used to set the sample size in advance, and investigators knew the group allocation. Most expanded thyroid clonotypes (frequency above 0.001) were also found in blood, which suggests that blood repertoires may mirror thyroid immune responses. During validation, the model predicted progression to ophthalmopathy a median of approximately 6.5 months ahead of onset, with just under 71% sensitivity and almost 75% specificity. Ophthalmopathy was separated from stable hyperthyroidism by a 13 V-J signature model, with around 88% sensitivity and about 81% specificity obtained in cross-validation and 80%/75% obtained in testing.

Amplification of TCR beta CDR3 regions was carried out from RNA transcripts. A first-round RT-PCR of the TCR CDR3 used the HTBI primer set with the Qiagen OneStep RT-PCR kit. Libraries were constructed in a second round of multiplex PCR, after which size selection and purification were performed. Sequencing of the libraries was done on an Illumina HiSeq2000 using paired-end 100 bp reads. Processing in the source paper ran as follows. SOAPnuke was used to process the raw data, with reads discarded if the reads contained adapters or uncalled bases, had a mean Phred below 15, or lacked an exact constant-primer or identifier match. High-quality paired reads were merged with COPE v1.2.5, and unique nucleotide sequences were defined as clonotypes. MiTCR v1.1 was used to align clonotypes to the IMGT TRBV, TRBD and TRBJ reference segments. The analysis included only V-J combinations with a frequency above 0.0001, which together covered 99% to 99.2% of the repertoires. A TCS score was defined as the ratio of F50 (clonal expansion) to E x V (chaos), with BLOSUM62-based TCRdist applied between CDR3 peptides within each V-J. Welch's t-statistics and random forest reduced fewer than 600 V-J features to some 14, which were used in a naive Bayes classifier (R e1071). The public reads were quality trimmed at Q25 with fastp and then assembled into clones with MiXCR by TCRdb, keeping productive beta chains. Rows merge per CDR3 protein into single entries with the most common DNA and genes. The V and J calls reflect TCRdb's pipeline rather than the authors' work. This sample lists around 520,000 distinct CDR3 sequences; around 15% were detected once. The ten largest make up about 14% of the sample.

Graves' hyperthyroidism was defined as stable when no progression to ophthalmopathy occurred over 18 months of follow-up. The hyperthyroidism patients were between 18 and 65 years old and newly diagnosed, with a disease duration of less than 2 months. Patients with uncontrolled infections, other autoimmune diseases, pregnancy or lactation were excluded. Diagnoses were based on clinical symptoms, serum thyroxine and TRAb, thyroid ultrasound and orbital computed tomography. PBMCs were isolated from 10 ml of fresh peripheral blood by Ficoll-Paque density gradient centrifugation. Total RNA was extracted using Trizol reagent, and RNA quality was assessed on an Agilent 2100 Bioanalyzer. Only a few counts were recorded for this clonotype. Its antigen is unknown. No base quality information exists; no much larger clone differs at one position. This TCR was sampled from a woman in her forties with Graves' hyperthyroidism. The sample consisted of blood.

The DNA is TGCAGCGTTGCTGACACGACCTACGAGCAGTACTTC. It encodes CSVADTTYEQYF. The chain joins TRBV29-1 to TRBJ2-7; the D gene assignment is ambiguous. Trimming costs V 4 bases and J 2 bases, and their ends lie 9 bases apart. CDR1 SQVTM and CDR2 ANQGSEA are derived from the germline V gene. Taken from cysteine to phenylalanine, the CDR3 has 12 residues. The sequence is cut down to CDR3 DNA, 36 bases in frame from base 1.